The 9 T cell receptor beta chains in this list originate from one sample, sequenced in a study of T-cell reconstitution after alpha-beta-depleted transplantation in children. The authors prepared the TCRbeta library with unique molecular identifiers. Using its own MiXCR run on the PCR reads, TCRdb lists one record per CDR3 protein. The table has over 400,000 distinct CDR3 sequences, around two fifths seen once; the top ten hold around a quarter. Material: PBMCs, obtained before TCRalphabeta/CD19-depleted stem cell transplant. These receptors came from a girl aged 2-9 years with aplastic anemia, due to receive a stem cell transplant.

This clonotype occurred many times. In DNA form, the CDR3 reads TGTGCCAGCAGCGTAAGAGACCATTCCTACGAGCAGTACTTC. This gives the protein CASSVRDHSYEQYF. V is TRBV7-2 and J is TRBJ2-7; D not certain. Per germline, CDR1 SGHTA and CDR2 FQGNSA. V lost 5 bases and J lost 1, with 12 bases in between. The CDR3 extends over 14 amino acids.

This clonotype showed up just a few times. This sequence joins TRBV5-5 and TRBJ1-1, with D possibly TRBD1 on 6 matching bases. This CDR3 is 15 amino acids long. CDR1 and CDR2 (germline): SGHKS, YYEKEE (reference sequence). V was pared by 3 bases and J by 3 bases, with 15 bases between. As DNA, the CDR3 is TGTGCCAGCAGCTCAAACAGGGTGGGGGACACTGAAGCTTTCTTT. It codes for CASSSNRVGDTEAFF.

This clonotype was observed many times. V and J are TRBV3-1 and TRBJ2-3, with 12 bases lining up with TRBD2. The trim removed 8 bases at V and 6 bases at J, leaving 6 bases unmatched. The CDR3 covers 14 residues. The V gene's germline CDR1 is LGHDT and CDR2 YNNKEL (reference sequence). In DNA, the CDR3 is TGTGCCAGCCGACTAGCGGGAGTAAGGGATACGCAGTATTTT. Protein product: CASRLAGVRDTQYF.

The V and J genes are TRBV18 and TRBJ2-7; 7 bases fit TRBD1. CDR3 length: 12 residues. Germline assignment: CDR1 KGHSH and CDR2 LQKENI. V was pared by 6 bases and J by 6 bases, with 5 bases of the junction left unmatched. The CDR3 reads CASSYDRVEQYF. The CDR3 nucleotides are TGTGCCAGCTCTTACGACAGGGTCGAGCAGTACTTC. The full variable domain, completed using reference TRBV18 and TRBJ2-7, is NAGVMQNPRHLVRRRGQEARLRCSPMKGHSHVYWYRQLPEEGLKFMVYLQKENIIDESGMPKERFSAEFPKEGPSILRIQQVVRGDSAAYFCASSYDRVEQYFGPGTRLTVT.

In nucleotides, the CDR3 is TGTGCCACCAGCCAACGAGGGACGGGACTACCGTACAATGAGCAGTTCTTC. This encodes CATSQRGTGLPYNEQFF. V is TRBV24-1 and J is TRBJ2-1; TRBD2 matches 7 bases. V gave up 7 bases and J gave up 4 bases; unmatched junction bases: 15. CDR3 length: 17 amino acids. The germline V gene encodes CDR1 KGHDR and CDR2 SFDVKD.

V gene TRBV6-1 combines with J gene TRBJ2-5; D is possibly TRBD1 or TRBD2 (6 bases each). V shed 6 bases and J shed 4 bases, with 15 bases lying between them. CDR1 MNHNS and CDR2 SASEGT come from the germline V gene. CDR3 length: 14 amino acids. In DNA form, the CDR3 reads TGTGCCAGCAGGCCATTGGGGGGCCCAGAGACCCAGTACTTC. Encoded protein: CASRPLGGPETQYF.

The J gene is TRBJ2-1, the V gene TRBV19; 15 nucleotides match TRBD2. The V gene end was trimmed by 4 bases and the J gene end by 0 bases; junction bases not matched to a gene: 7. CDR1 and CDR2 (germline): LNHDA, SQIVND (reference sequence). The CDR3 totals 19 residues. The CDR3 nucleotides read TGTGCCAGTAGTACTGGACTAGCGGGAGGGTGGGCCTCCTACAATGAGCAGTTCTTC. As protein: CASSTGLAGGWASYNEQFF. The variable domain in full, with the rest retrieved from reference TRBV19 and TRBJ2-1, is DGGITQSPKYLFRKEGQNVTLSCEQNLNHDAMYWYRQDPGQGLRLIYYSQIVNDFQKGDIAEGYSVSREKKESFPLTVTSAQKNPTAFYLCASSTGLAGGWASYNEQFFGPGTRLTVL.

The V gene is TRBV7-2, the J gene TRBJ2-7; D possibly matches TRBD1 or TRBD2 (5 bases each). The V gene lost 2 bases and the J gene lost 4 bases, with 12 bases spanning the gap. CDR1 SGHTA and CDR2 FQGNSA come from the germline V gene. This CDR3 comprises 14 residues. The CDR3 DNA reads TGTGCCAGCAGCTTATTTGCAGGGACGTACGAGCAGTACTTC. Translating it yields CASSLFAGTYEQYF.

This clonotype was counted ten times or more. This chain links TRBV12-3 or TRBV12-4 with TRBJ2-1; D is perhaps TRBD1 (6 bases). Trimming shortened V by 5 bases and J by 8 bases, and 22 bases separated the two germline ends. The CDR3 runs to 16 residues. The CDR3 DNA reads TGTGCCAGCAGTGGCAGGGGCGTCCCGAGTTTCGATGAGCAGTTCTTC. It translates to CASSGRGVPSFDEQFF.